The clone carrying this T cell receptor (beta chain) was found a few times. Its matching antigen is unknown. The data are from a study of T cell responses to AZD1222 COVID-19 vaccine. Study outcomes and limitations: Spike regions recognized by vaccine-associated CD4 TCRs spanned the protein, led by 160-218 and 743-854. Only 5 to 7 AZD1222 recipients were seropositive at baseline.

V shed 4 bases and J 3 bases; nucleotides not matched to a gene: 9. Germline lookup yields CDR1 LNHDA and CDR2 SQIVND (reference sequence). This CDR3 has 16 residues. Method: immunoSEQ multiplex PCR; TCRdb's copy keeps in-frame clones and lacks some. The sample holds about 140,000 clones; nearly 95% are singletons and the top ten take approximately 2.3%. The sample consisted of peripheral blood, taken on day 0 of AZD1222 vaccination. This TCR was recovered from an adult in good health. The chain employs TRBV19 and TRBJ2-3; 8 nucleotides line up with TRBD2. The CDR3 sequence: CASSTGLAGRTDTQYF. CDR3 bases: TGTGCCAGTAGTACCGGACTAGCAGGAAGGACAGATACGCAGTATTTT.